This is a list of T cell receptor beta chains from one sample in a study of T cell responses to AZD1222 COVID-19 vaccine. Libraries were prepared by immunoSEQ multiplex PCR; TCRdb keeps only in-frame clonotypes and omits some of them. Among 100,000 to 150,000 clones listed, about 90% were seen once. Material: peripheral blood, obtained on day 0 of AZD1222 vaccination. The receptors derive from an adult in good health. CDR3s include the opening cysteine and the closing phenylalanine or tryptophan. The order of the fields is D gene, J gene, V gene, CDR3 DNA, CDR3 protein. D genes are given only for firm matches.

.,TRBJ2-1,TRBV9,TGTGCCAGCAGCGGGGGGGACTCCGGGTCGCATGAGCAGTTCTTC,CASSGGDSGSHEQFF
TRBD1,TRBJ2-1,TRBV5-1,TGCGCCAGCAGCTATGGACAGGGGGCGAATGAGCAGTTCTTC,CASSYGQGANEQFF
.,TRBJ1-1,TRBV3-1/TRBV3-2,TGTGCCAGCAGCCATAGTACGGGGAGCACTGAAGCTTTCTTT,CASSHSTGSTEAFF
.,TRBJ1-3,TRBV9,TGTGCCAGCAGCGAGAAGGGAAACACCATATATTTT,CASSEKGNTIYF
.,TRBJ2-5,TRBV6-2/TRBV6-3,TGTGCCAGCAGCCCTGAAGGGACCCAGTACTTC,CASSPEGTQYF
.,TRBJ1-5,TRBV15,TGTGCCACCAGCAGAGATAATCAGCCCCAGCATTTT,CATSRDNQPQHF
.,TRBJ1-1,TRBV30,TGTGCCTGGAGCGACCAGGGAAGTACTGAAGCTTTCTTT,CAWSDQGSTEAFF
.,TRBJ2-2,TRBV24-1,TGTGCCACCAGTGATTTGGGCAGGGGTTATACCGGGGAGCTGTTTTTT,CATSDLGRGYTGELFF
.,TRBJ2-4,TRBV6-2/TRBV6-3,TGTGCCGGCAGTTACCTAGGGATCCCTCAGTACTTC,CAGSYLGIPQYF
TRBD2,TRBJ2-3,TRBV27,TGTGCCAGCAGGACCAGCGGGAGGATCCCAGATACGCAGTATTTT,CASRTSGRIPDTQYF
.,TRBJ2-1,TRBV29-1,TGCAGCGTTTCCCGCAATGAGCAGTTCTTC,CSVSRNEQFF